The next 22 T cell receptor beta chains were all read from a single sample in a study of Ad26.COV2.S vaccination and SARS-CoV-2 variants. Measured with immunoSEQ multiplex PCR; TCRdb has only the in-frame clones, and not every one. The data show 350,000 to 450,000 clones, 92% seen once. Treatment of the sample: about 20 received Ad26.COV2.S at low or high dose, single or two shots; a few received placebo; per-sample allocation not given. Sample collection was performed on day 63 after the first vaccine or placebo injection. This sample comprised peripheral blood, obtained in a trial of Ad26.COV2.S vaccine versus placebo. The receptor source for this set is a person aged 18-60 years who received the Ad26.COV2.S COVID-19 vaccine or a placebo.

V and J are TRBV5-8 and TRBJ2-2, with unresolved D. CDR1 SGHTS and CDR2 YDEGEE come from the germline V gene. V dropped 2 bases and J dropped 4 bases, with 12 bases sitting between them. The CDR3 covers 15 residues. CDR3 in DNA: TGTGCCAGCAGCTTTGAGGCCCGTCGCACCGGGGAGCTGTTTTTT. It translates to CASSFEARRTGELFF. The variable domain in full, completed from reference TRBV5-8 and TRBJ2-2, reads EAGVTQSPTHLIKTRGQQATLRCSPISGHTSVYWYQQALGLGLQFLLWYDEGEERNRGNFPPRFSGRQFPNYSSELNVNALELEDSALYLCASSFEARRTGELFFGEGSRLTVL.

The CDR3 loop reads CASSLGLVSDTQYF. CDR3 DNA sequence: TGTGCCAGCAGCTTGGGACTGGTCTCAGATACGCAGTATTTT. This sequence joins TRBV5-6 and TRBJ2-3, with D uncertain. Germline V lookup: CDR1 SGHDT, CDR2 YYEEEE. This CDR3 comprises 14 residues. V was shortened by 0 bases and J by 4 bases, with 9 bases between the two germline ends.

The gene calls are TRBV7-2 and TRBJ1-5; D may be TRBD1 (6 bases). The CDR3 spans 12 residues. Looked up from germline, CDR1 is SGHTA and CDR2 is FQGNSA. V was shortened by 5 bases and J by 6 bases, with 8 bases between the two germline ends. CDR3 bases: TGTGCCAGCAGCGAAGGGGGTCAGCCCCAGCATTTT. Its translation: CASSEGGQPQHF.

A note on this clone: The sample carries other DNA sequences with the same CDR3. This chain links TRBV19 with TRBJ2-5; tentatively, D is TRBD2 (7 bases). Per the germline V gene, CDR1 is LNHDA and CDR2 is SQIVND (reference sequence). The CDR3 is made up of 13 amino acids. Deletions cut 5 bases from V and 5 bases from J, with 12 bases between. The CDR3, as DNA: TGTGCCAGTAGTCTAACGGGGGGCGAGACCCAGTACTTC. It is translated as CASSLTGGETQYF.

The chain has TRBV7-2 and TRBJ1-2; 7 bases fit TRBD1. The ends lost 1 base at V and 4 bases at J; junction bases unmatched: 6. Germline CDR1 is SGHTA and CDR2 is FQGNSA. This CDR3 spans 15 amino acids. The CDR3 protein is CASSLGIGTVYGYTF. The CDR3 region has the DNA TGTGCCAGCAGCTTAGGGATCGGGACAGTCTATGGCTACACCTTC.

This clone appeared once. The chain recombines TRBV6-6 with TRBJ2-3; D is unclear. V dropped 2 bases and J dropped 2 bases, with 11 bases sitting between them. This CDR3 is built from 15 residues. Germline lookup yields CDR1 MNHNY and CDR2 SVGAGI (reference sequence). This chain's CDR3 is CASSYEVRLTDTQYF. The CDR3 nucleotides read TGTGCCAGCAGTTACGAAGTCAGACTCACAGATACGCAGTATTTT.

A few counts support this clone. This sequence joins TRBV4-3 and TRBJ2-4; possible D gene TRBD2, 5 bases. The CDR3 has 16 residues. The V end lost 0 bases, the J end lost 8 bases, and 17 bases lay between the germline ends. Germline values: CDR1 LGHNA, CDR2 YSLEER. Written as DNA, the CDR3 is TGCGCCAGCAGCCAAGATGGTGGGGTCGGTAGCGACATTCAGTACTTC. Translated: CASSQDGGVGSDIQYF.

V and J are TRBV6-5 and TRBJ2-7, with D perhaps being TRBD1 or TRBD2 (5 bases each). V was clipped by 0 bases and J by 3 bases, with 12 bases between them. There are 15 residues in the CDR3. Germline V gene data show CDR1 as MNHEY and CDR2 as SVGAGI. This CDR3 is CASSYSPGPGYEQYF. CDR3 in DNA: TGTGCCAGCAGTTACTCTCCGGGACCGGGCTACGAGCAGTACTTC.

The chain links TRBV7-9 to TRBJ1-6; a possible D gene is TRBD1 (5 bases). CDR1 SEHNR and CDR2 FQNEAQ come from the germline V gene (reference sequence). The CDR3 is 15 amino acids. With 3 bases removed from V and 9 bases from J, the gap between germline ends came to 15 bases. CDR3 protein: CASSLVGGGSSPLHF. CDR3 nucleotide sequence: TGTGCCAGCAGCTTGGTCGGGGGGGGGAGTTCACCCCTCCACTTT.

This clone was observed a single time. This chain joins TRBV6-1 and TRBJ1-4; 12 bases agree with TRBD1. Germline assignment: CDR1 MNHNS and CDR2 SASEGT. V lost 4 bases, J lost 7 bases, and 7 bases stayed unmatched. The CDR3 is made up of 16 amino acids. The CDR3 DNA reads TGTGCCAGCAGTGGGGGGACAGGGGGCCTAGGTGAAAAACTGTTTTTT. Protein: CASSGGTGGLGEKLFF.

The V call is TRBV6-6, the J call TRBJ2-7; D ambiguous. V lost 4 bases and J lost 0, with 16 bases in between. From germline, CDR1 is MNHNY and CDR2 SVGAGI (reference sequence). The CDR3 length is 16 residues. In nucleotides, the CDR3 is TGTGCCAGCAGTTCCGGGTTAATTTTCAGCTCCTACGAGCAGTACTTC. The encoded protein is CASSSGLIFSSYEQYF.

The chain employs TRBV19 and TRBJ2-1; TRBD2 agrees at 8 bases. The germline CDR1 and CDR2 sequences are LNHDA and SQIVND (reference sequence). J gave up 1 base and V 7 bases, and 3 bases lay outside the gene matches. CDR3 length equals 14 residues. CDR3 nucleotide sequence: TGTGCCAGTACCTTAGCGGGGTCCTACAATGAGCAGTTCTTC. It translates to CASTLAGSYNEQFF.

The CDR3 DNA follows: TGTGCCTGGAGTGTACTGACCCGGCTAGCCGGCGAGCAGTACTTC. Its protein product is CAWSVLTRLAGEQYF. The chain is built from TRBV30 and TRBJ2-7; tentatively, D is TRBD2 (5 bases). V lost 0 bases to trimming and J lost 6 bases, with 18 bases between them. CDR1 and CDR2 from the germline V gene are GTSNPN and SVGIG (reference sequence). CDR3 length: 15 amino acids.

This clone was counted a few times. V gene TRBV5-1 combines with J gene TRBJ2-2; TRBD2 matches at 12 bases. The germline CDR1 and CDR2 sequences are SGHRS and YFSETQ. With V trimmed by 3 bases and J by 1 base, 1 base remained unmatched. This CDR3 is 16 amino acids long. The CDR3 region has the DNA TGCGCCAGCAGCTGGACTAGCGGGGTGAACACCGGGGAGCTGTTTTTT. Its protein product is CASSWTSGVNTGELFF.

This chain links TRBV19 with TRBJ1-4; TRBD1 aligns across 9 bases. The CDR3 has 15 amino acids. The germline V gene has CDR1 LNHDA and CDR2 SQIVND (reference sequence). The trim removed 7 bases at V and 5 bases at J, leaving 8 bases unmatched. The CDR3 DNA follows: TGTGCCAGTACCAAACGGGACAGGGCGAATGAAAAACTGTTTTTT. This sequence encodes CASTKRDRANEKLFF.

The CDR3 protein is CASSPDSNTGELFF. The CDR3 region has the DNA TGCGCCAGCAGTCCGGACAGCAACACCGGGGAGCTGTTTTTT. The rearrangement links TRBV5-1 to TRBJ2-2, with a possible D match to TRBD1 (6 bases). The CDR3 runs to 14 residues. The V gene lost 5 bases and the J gene lost 2 bases, with 10 bases spanning the gap. Germline CDR1 and CDR2: SGHRS and YFSETQ.

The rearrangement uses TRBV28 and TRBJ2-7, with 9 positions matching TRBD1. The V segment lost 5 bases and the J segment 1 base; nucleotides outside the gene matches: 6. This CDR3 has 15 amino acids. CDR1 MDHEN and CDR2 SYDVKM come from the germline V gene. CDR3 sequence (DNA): TGTGCCAGCAGTCCCGGGACAGGGCTGTCCTACGAGCAGTACTTC. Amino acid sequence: CASSPGTGLSYEQYF.

The CDR3 bases are TGTGCCTGGAGTCTTTCTCGCTGGTTGGGGAGCTCCTACAATGAGCAGTTCTTC. Amino acid sequence: CAWSLSRWLGSSYNEQFF. The genes are TRBV30 and TRBJ2-1; possibly TRBD2 for D (5 bases). The V gene lost 2 bases and the J gene lost 0 bases, with 20 bases spanning the gap. The CDR3 covers 18 residues. Germline CDR1 and CDR2: GTSNPN and SVGIG (reference sequence).

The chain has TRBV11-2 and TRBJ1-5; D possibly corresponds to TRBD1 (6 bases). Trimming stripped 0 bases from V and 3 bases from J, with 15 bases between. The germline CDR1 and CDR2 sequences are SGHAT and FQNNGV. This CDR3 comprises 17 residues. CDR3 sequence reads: CASSLDPPRGINQPQHF. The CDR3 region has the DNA TGTGCCAGCAGCTTAGATCCCCCAAGGGGGATCAATCAGCCCCAGCATTTT.

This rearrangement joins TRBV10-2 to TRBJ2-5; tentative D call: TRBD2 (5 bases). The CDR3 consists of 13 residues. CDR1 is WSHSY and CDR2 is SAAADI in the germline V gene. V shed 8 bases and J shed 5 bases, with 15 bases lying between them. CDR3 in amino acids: CASRTGESETQYF. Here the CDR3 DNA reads TGCGCCAGCCGGACTGGGGAATCGGAGACCCAGTACTTC.

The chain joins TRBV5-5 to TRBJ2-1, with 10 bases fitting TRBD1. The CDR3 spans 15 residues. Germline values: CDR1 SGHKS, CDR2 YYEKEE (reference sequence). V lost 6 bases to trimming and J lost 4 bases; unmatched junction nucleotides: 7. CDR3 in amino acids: CASTAGTGVYNEQFF. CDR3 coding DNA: TGTGCCAGCACTGCCGGGACAGGGGTTTACAATGAGCAGTTCTTC.

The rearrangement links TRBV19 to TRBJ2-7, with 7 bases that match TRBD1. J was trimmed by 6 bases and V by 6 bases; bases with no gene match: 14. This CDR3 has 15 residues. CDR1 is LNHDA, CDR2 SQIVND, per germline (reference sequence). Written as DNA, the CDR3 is TGTGCCAGTAGGCCAGGGACAGACCTCAGGGGCGAGCAGTACTTC. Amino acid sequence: CASRPGTDLRGEQYF.